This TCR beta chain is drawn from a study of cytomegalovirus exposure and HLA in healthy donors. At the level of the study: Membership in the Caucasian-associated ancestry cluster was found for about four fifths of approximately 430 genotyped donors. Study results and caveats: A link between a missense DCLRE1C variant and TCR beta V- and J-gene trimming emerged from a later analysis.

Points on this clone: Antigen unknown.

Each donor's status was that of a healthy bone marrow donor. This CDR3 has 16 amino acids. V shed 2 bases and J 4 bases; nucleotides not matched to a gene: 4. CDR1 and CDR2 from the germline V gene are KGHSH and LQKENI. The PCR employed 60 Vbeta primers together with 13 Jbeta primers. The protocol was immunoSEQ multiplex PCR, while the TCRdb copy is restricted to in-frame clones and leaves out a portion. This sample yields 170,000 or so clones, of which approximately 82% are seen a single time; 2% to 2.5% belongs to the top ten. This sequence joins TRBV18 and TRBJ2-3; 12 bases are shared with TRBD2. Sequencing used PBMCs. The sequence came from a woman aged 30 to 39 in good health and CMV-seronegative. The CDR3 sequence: CASSPLASGGADTQYF. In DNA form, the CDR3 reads TGTGCCAGCTCACCATTGGCTAGCGGGGGGGCAGATACGCAGTATTTT.